The rows below give T cell receptor beta chains drawn from one sample of a study of blood T cell repertoires in COVID-19. Data came from immunoSEQ multiplex PCR; TCRdb stores just in-frame clones and leaves some out. The table includes over 85,000 clones, roughly 86% detected once. Sequences were obtained from peripheral blood. The receptor source for this set is a human donor in a cohort sampled during active COVID-19. Both conserved end residues are part of each CDR3. The D gene is left open where the match is weak. Clone size is not always given. Where it is, it says once, few, many or a class for expanded clones.

D	J	V	length	size	CDR3
.	TRBJ2-7	TRBV13	16	.	CASNRNQVGPPYEQYF
.	TRBJ1-6	TRBV10-2	13	.	CASSGQANSPLHF
.	TRBJ1-1	TRBV3-1/TRBV3-2	15	.	CASSLIPGRGSEAFF
TRBD1	TRBJ2-7	TRBV29-1	13	.	CSAGTGATYEQYF
.	TRBJ1-2	TRBV19	15	.	CASSARQAQDYGYTF
.	TRBJ1-4	TRBV6-6	15	.	CASSLGLGRNEKLFF
.	TRBJ2-5	TRBV7-2	14	once	CASSLAAAQETQYF
.	TRBJ2-7	TRBV6-4	17	.	CASSDGSGLTTLYEQYF
.	TRBJ1-1	TRBV28	15	.	CASSFEVALPTEAFF
TRBD2	TRBJ2-5	TRBV7-9	12	.	CAGGRNQETQYF
.	TRBJ1-4	TRBV11-2	14	once	CASSSVQGDEKLFF
.	TRBJ2-1	TRBV7-9	16	once	CASSLGLTIFQNEQFF
TRBD2	TRBJ2-3	TRBV6-1	17	.	CASSDQGLAGDFGTQYF
.	TRBJ1-6	TRBV19	17	.	CASSIGQPGSYNSPLHF
TRBD1	TRBJ1-6	TRBV2	15	.	CASRDRGAPNSPLHF
TRBD1	TRBJ1-2	TRBV20-1	11	.	CSGWTGGGYTF
TRBD2	TRBJ2-1	TRBV4-3	16	.	CASSHGLAGKNNEQFF
.	TRBJ1-2	TRBV5-1	13	.	CASSLVAGEGYTF
.	TRBJ1-3	TRBV7-9	14	.	CASSSGGTGNTIYF
TRBD2	TRBJ2-1	TRBV29-1	13	.	CSAGTSGSSGQFF
TRBD1	TRBJ2-7	TRBV15	16	.	CATSKASGTVFYEQYF
.	TRBJ1-5	TRBV28	17	.	CASSLGGGLYSNQPQHF
TRBD1	TRBJ1-1	TRBV6-1	15	.	CASSERDRVNTEAFF
.	TRBJ2-7	TRBV5-1	14	.	CASSPAATNYEQYF
TRBD1	TRBJ1-2	TRBV27	14	.	CASSFGTANYGYTF
.	TRBJ2-6	TRBV28	15	.	CASSYSGTGANVLTF
.	TRBJ2-3	TRBV25-1	12	.	CASSGLTDTQYF
.	TRBJ2-6	TRBV3-1/TRBV3-2	20	.	CASSQGGGQAKYSGANVLTF
.	TRBJ2-3	TRBV19	15	.	CASSMRQGQGDTQYF
.	TRBJ2-1	TRBV2	14	once	CASTRFSSYNEQFF
.	TRBJ1-1	TRBV5-1	14	.	CASTLDITPTEAFF
TRBD1	TRBJ1-3	TRBV25-1	17	.	CASSGTPGQGFGNTIYF
TRBD2	TRBJ2-5	TRBV5-6	16	.	CASSSPRAGGGETQYF
TRBD1	TRBJ1-5	TRBV9	15	once	CASRGSDRVNQPQHF
.	TRBJ2-7	TRBV5-1	13	.	CASREGASYEQYF
.	TRBJ1-5	TRBV12-2	17	once	CASRLALAGYSNQPQHF
.	TRBJ1-5	TRBV6-5	15	.	CASSATRQSNQPQHF
.	TRBJ2-7	TRBV4-2	13	.	CASSQAASYEQYF
TRBD2	TRBJ2-3	TRBV9	16	.	CASSAQGLAGVDTQYF
TRBD1	TRBJ1-2	TRBV10-3	13	.	CAIKGDRSGGYTF
.	TRBJ1-5	TRBV15	14	.	CATRTSTGNQPQHF
TRBD2	TRBJ2-3	TRBV7-3	15	.	CASRRGLAGEDTQYF
TRBD1	TRBJ1-4	TRBV5-5	16	once	CASSQGQPATNEKLFF
TRBD1	TRBJ1-2	TRBV29-1	18	.	CSVLGGQGTSQLNYGYTF
.	TRBJ2-2	TRBV12-3/TRBV12-4	12	once	CASSDQVGELFF
TRBD2	TRBJ2-7	TRBV7-2	16	few	CASSSPTSGSIHEQYF
TRBD1	TRBJ2-5	TRBV5-4	15	.	CASSLSDRGLETQYF
TRBD2	TRBJ2-3	TRBV19	19	.	CASTARSGSYHTSTDTQYF
.	TRBJ1-3	TRBV4-1	16	.	CASSQEGGPGGNTIYF
.	TRBJ1-4	TRBV5-1	16	.	CASSLEGGRVSEKLFF
TRBD2	TRBJ2-1	TRBV19	18	.	CASSSQLRAGRSYNEQFF
.	TRBJ2-7	TRBV5-4	15	.	CASSFGGIHSYEQYF
.	TRBJ1-4	TRBV27	11	once	CASGRGEKLFF
.	TRBJ2-2	TRBV4-3	15	.	CASSQDYRTAGELFF
.	TRBJ1-2	TRBV10-3	14	.	CAISESVANYGYTF
TRBD2	TRBJ2-2	TRBV28	16	.	CASRFRLAGNTGELFF
.	TRBJ2-2	TRBV3-1/TRBV3-2	15	few	CASSPTGTNTGELFF
TRBD2	TRBJ2-5	TRBV7-9	15	.	CASSLAGLAGETQYF
TRBD1	TRBJ1-5	TRBV19	13	.	CASCRDRGQPQHF
.	TRBJ2-1	TRBV2	13	.	CASRVLAYNEQFF